The table lists the clone carrying this T cell receptor (beta chain) with a few counts. Its specificity is unknown. This entry is derived from a study of T-cell memory formation after mild COVID-19. General study findings and limits: Mostly located in CM and EM were contracting CD4+ clones, with contracting CD8+ clones located in EMRA.

The germline V and J ends were trimmed by 6 bases and 10 bases, with 12 bases remaining between them. This CDR3 contains 10 residues. Germline lookup yields CDR1 DFQATT and CDR2 SNEGSKA (reference sequence). TCRdb reprocessed the 5' RACE reads via MiXCR and lists one record per CDR3 protein. The profile shows around 400,000 distinct CDR3 sequences, roughly a quarter of them singletons. J is TRBJ1-1 and V is TRBV20-1; D uncertain. The specimen sequenced was PBMCs or a T cell subset sorted from them (not recorded which). This sequence was found in an adult woman who had mild COVID-19 (a few samples of this study predate the infection). Cell type and time point are not known. CDR3 sequence (DNA): TGCAGTGCCAGGAATATCGGAGCTTTCTTT. It specifies CSARNIGAFF.